Detailed here is one T cell receptor beta chain. Per the authors' pipeline: Amplification of reference gene primers was used by the study to estimate nucleated cell counts. Libraries were prepared by immunoSEQ multiplex PCR; TCRdb keeps only in-frame clonotypes and omits some of them. That table is the source of V, J and clone size, and D and trimming were worked out from the DNA. The sample records 210,000 or so clones, 70% to 90% being singletons. The V gene end was trimmed by 7 bases and the J gene end by 6 bases; junction bases not matched to a gene: 9. There are 16 residues in the CDR3. Germline-derived CDR1 and CDR2 are SQVTM and ANQGSEA. The sample belongs to a study of blood T cell repertoires in COVID-19. On the study more broadly: From T cells, B-cell-depleted T cells, or PBMCs came the material, which was cDNA or gDNA.

The TCR was taken from a woman between 40 and 55 years old with acute or convalescent COVID-19. Sequencing input: peripheral blood. The chain joins TRBV29-1 to TRBJ2-2, with 15 bases identical to TRBD2. The CDR3 bases are TGCAGCGCCAACGGACTAGCGGGGGGGGCCTCCGGGGAGCTGTTTTTT. This sequence encodes CSANGLAGGASGELFF.